The TCR beta chain described here comes from a study of T cell repertoires in cytomegalovirus infection. Background on the study: Indicated by public TCR beta signatures were CMV infection and matching HLA type.

In regard to this clonotype: Its antigen is unidentified.

CDR3 length: 13 residues. V lost 6 bases to trimming and J lost 2 bases; unmatched junction nucleotides: 6. In germline, CDR1 is DFQATT, CDR2 SNEGSKA (reference sequence). MiXCR, applied by TCRdb to the reads, yields one record per CDR3 protein. The profile shows 350,000 to 450,000 distinct CDR3 sequences, 15% to 20% of them singletons. General study points: Accumulated public TCR beta family frequency recognized individuals carrying CMV together with the relevant HLA. Dominating the ex vivo response were TCR beta clonotypes that were CMV-specific and HLA-C-restricted.

The clonotype comes from a human donor in good health (CMV status not recorded). Some clones in this sample may be carry-over from other donors' samples. Sequencing was done on a sample of PBMCs. The chain recombines TRBV20-1 with TRBJ1-2; 7 bases match TRBD1. The CDR3 protein is CSARDSVNYGYTF. CDR3 in DNA: TGCAGTGCCCGGGACAGTGTCAACTATGGCTACACCTTC.